This entry concerns a single T cell receptor (beta chain). Its cognate antigen has yet to be identified. No base quality values were provided; no much bigger clone lies one nucleotide off. The sample is drawn from a study of technical replicates of blood from several donors (dated 2017 in TCRdb). Relative to germline, V is 5 bases shorter and J is 8 bases shorter, with 22 bases between their ends. CDR1 and CDR2 (SGHVS, FQNEAQ) derive from the germline V gene. The CDR3 runs 15 amino acids, cysteine and phenylalanine included. Left in the record is the CDR3 DNA by itself, 45 bases read in frame from the first base. The library was produced with the immunoSEQ multiplex PCR assay. Entries here come from immuneACCESS through TCRdb and include only in-frame sequences with V and J called. Some clones fail to appear in such tables; in the studies checked, an unresolved V gene covers under half of the shortfall, and the cause of the remainder is unknown. The sample data list approximately 50,000 clones, and 94% of these were observed just once. The biggest ten clones account for roughly 0.22% of the sample.

The chain is made from TRBV7-8 and TRBJ2-7, with TRBD2 tentatively as D gene (6 bases match). The clonotype comes from a human donor in good health. The sequencing sample was made of T cells isolated from PBMCs. The DNA sequence follows: TGTGCCAGCAGCCCAGAGGGCGGACTAAGGCGGAAGCAGTACTTC. It specifies CASSPEGGLRRKQYF. Reference TRBV7-8 and TRBJ2-7 genes cover what lies past the CDR3, so the full variable domain is GAGVSQSPRYKVAKRGQDVALRCDPISGHVSLFWYQQALGQGPEFLTYFQNEAQLDKSGLPSDRFFAERPEGSVSTLKIQRTQQEDSAVYLCASSPEGGLRRKQYFGPGTRLTVT.